This T cell receptor (beta chain) came from a study of OX40 agonist ivuxolimab in advanced cancers. About the study: Under the entry rules, prior anti-PD-1, anti-PD-L1 or anti-CTLA-4 therapy was allowed, and more than 35% had some. Three patients showed partial responses: one hepatocellular carcinoma and two cutaneous melanoma cases.

The study's findings and limits: In the expanded peripheral T cells, antigen specificity was never determined.

The data were produced by immunoSEQ multiplex PCR, yet TCRdb's version contains in-frame clones alone and is incomplete. The profile shows approximately 59,000 clones, over 75% of them singletons. Trimming cost V 3 bases and J 4 bases, with 15 bases left between them. CDR1 is KGHSH and CDR2 is LQKENI in the germline V gene. The CDR3 sequence is 16 residues long. As for this clone: Its antigen is unidentified.

Exclusion of a patient followed from autoimmune disease history or systemic immunosuppression. This clonotype was obtained from an adult with an advanced solid tumor such as melanoma, head and neck, liver or kidney cancer. The chain is built from TRBV18 and TRBJ2-2; D is possibly TRBD2 (6 bases). Specimen: CD4+ or CD8+ T cells sorted from blood, collected in a trial of the OX40 agonist ivuxolimab. CDR3 coding DNA: TGTGCCAGCTCACCTCCGGCGTCGGGACTCACCGGGGAGCTGTTTTTT. It encodes CASSPPASGLTGELFF.